The 5 T cell receptor beta chains below all came from one sample that was sequenced in a study of blood T cell repertoires in COVID-19. Clones were sequenced by immunoSEQ multiplex PCR, and TCRdb holds only the in-frame ones, with some missing. This table holds tens of thousands of clones, around 79% found once. The source material was peripheral blood. The receptors were gathered from a man aged 50-60 years with COVID-19, enrolled during active disease.

V usage is TRBV6-2 or TRBV6-3 and J usage is TRBJ2-3; D perhaps matches TRBD2 (5 bases). Germline V gene data show CDR1 as MNHEY and CDR2 as SVGEGT. This CDR3 spans 16 amino acids. Trimming stripped 5 bases from V and 0 bases from J, with 15 bases between. The CDR3 nucleotides read TGTGCCAGCAGTGGAGCTAGCTTGATTAGCACAGATACGCAGTATTTT. This codes for CASSGASLISTDTQYF.

As to this clone: Other DNA sequences of this sample code for an identical CDR3. The chain couples TRBV3-1 (or the pseudogene TRBV3-2) to TRBJ1-2, with D maybe TRBD1 (6 bases). Trimming left V 4 bases short and J 4 bases short, with 10 bases between. Germline assignment: CDR1 LGHDT and CDR2 YNNKEL (reference sequence). The CDR3 has 13 residues. The chain's CDR3 is CASSPQGIYGYTF. CDR3 DNA: TGTGCCAGCAGCCCGCAGGGGATCTATGGCTACACCTTC.

The CDR3 sequence: CASSDATDTEAFF. CDR3 sequence (DNA): TGTGCCAGCAGCGATGCTACTGACACTGAAGCTTTCTTT. The chain has TRBV2 and TRBJ1-1; D is ambiguous. Trimming stripped 6 bases from V and 3 bases from J, with 11 bases between. Germline V lookup: CDR1 SNHLY, CDR2 FYNNEI. This CDR3 region has 13 residues. Full variable domain (rest looked up from reference TRBV2 and TRBJ1-1): EPEVTQTPSHQVTQMGQEVILRCVPISNHLYFYWYRQILGQKVEFLVSFYNNEISEKSEIFDDQFSVERPDGSNFTLKIRSTKLEDSAMYFCASSDATDTEAFFGQGTRLTVV.

The chain couples TRBV7-3 to TRBJ1-2; TRBD1 matches at 10 bases. The CDR3 is 12 amino acids. V trimming: 4 bases; J trimming: 14 bases; junction bases outside the gene matches: 7. The germline V gene encodes CDR1 SGHTA and CDR2 FQGTGA. As DNA, the CDR3 is TGTGCCAGCAGCTCCGGACAGGGGGGCTGGACCTTC. Its translation is CASSSGQGGWTF.

The chain recombines TRBV6-5 with TRBJ2-7; a possible D gene is TRBD1 (5 bases). Trimming left V 6 bases short and J 3 bases short, with 6 bases between. CDR3 length: 11 amino acids. The germline gives CDR1 MNHEY, CDR2 SVGAGI. CDR3 region: CASRQDYEQYF. Written as DNA, the CDR3 is TGTGCCAGCAGACAGGACTACGAGCAGTACTTC.